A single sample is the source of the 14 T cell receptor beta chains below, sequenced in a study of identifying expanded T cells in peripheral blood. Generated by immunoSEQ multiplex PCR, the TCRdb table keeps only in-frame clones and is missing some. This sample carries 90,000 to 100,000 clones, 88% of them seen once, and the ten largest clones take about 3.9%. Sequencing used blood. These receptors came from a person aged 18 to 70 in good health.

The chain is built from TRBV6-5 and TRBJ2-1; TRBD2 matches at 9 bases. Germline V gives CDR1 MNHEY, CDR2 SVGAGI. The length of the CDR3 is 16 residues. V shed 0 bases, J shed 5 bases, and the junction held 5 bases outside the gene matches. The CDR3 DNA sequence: TGTGCCAGCAGTTACTCGAAAGCGGGGGGCGACAATGAGCAGTTCTTC. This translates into CASSYSKAGGDNEQFF.

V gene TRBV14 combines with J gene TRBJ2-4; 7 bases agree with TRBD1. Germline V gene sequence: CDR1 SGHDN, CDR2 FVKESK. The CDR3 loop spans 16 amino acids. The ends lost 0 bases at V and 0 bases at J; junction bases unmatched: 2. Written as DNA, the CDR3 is TGTGCCAGCAGCCAAGACCACAGGGGAGCCAAAAACATTCAGTACTTC. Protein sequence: CASSQDHRGAKNIQYF. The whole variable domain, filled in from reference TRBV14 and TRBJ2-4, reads EAGVTQFPSHSVIEKGQTVTLRCDPISGHDNLYWYRRVMGKEIKFLLHFVKESKQDESGMPNNRFLAERTGGTYSTLKVQPAELEDSGVYFCASSQDHRGAKNIQYFGAGTRLSVL.

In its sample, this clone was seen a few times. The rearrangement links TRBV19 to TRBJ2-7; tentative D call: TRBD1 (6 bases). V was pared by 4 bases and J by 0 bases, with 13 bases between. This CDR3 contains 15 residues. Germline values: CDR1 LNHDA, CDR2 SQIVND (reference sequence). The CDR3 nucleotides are TGTGCCAGTAGTAGAATTGCAGGGGCCTCCTACGAGCAGTACTTC. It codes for CASSRIAGASYEQYF.

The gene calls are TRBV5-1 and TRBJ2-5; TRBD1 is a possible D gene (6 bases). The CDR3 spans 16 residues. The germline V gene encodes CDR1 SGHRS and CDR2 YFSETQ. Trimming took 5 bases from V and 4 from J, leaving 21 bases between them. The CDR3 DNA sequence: TGCGCCAGCAGACGTCTACAGGACAGTGTCGGAGAGACCCAGTACTTC. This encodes CASRRLQDSVGETQYF.

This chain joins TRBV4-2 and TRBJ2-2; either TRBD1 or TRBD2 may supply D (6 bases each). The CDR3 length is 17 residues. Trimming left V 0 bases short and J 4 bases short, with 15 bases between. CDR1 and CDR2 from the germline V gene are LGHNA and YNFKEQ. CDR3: CASSQDRGAGVTGELFF. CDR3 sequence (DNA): TGTGCCAGCAGCCAAGATAGGGGGGCAGGGGTCACCGGGGAGCTGTTTTTT.

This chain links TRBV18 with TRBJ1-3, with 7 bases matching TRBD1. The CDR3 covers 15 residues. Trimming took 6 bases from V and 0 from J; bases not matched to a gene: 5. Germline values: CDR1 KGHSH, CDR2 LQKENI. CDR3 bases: TGTGCCAGCTCGGGGGACAGCTCCTCTGGAAACACCATATATTTT. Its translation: CASSGDSSSGNTIYF.

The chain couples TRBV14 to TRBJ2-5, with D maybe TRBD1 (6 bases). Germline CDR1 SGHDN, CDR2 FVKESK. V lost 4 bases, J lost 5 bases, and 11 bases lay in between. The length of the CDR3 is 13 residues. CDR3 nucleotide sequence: TGTGCCAGCAGCCGTACAGGGCGGGAGACCCAGTACTTC. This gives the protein CASSRTGRETQYF. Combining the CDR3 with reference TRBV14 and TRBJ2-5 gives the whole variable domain EAGVTQFPSHSVIEKGQTVTLRCDPISGHDNLYWYRRVMGKEIKFLLHFVKESKQDESGMPNNRFLAERTGGTYSTLKVQPAELEDSGVYFCASSRTGRETQYFGPGTRLLVL.

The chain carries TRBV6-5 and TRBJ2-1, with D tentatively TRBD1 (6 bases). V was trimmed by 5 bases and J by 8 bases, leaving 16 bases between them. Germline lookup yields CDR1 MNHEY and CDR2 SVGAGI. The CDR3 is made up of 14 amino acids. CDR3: CASSTEGEGDEQFF. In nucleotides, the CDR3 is TGTGCCAGCAGTACTGAGGGGGAAGGGGATGAGCAGTTCTTC.

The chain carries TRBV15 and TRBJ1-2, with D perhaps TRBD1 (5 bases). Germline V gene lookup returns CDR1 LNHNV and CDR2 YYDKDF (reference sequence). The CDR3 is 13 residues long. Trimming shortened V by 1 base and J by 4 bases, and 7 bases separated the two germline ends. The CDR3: CATSRGQTYGYTF. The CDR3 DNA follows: TGTGCCACCAGCAGAGGACAGACCTATGGCTACACCTTC.

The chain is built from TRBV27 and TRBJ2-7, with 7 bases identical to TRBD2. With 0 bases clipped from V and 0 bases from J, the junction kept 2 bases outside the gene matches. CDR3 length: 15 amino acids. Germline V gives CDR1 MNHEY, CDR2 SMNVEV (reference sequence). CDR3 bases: TGTGCCAGCAGTTTATCCCGGACTAGCTCCTACGAGCAGTACTTC. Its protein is CASSLSRTSSYEQYF.

CDR3 residues: CASSLTAGKNSPLHF. The CDR3 bases are TGTGCCAGCAGCTTAACAGCAGGGAAGAATTCACCCCTCCACTTT. The chain combines TRBV7-3 with TRBJ1-6, with TRBD1 as a possible D gene (5 bases). Trimming pared 0 bases from V and 7 bases from J, leaving 10 bases between. Germline CDR1 SGHTA, CDR2 FQGTGA. CDR3 length equals 15 residues.

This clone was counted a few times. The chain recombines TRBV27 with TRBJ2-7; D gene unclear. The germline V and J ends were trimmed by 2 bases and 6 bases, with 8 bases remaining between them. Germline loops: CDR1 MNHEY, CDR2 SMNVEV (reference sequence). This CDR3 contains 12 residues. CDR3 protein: CASSLLLGEQYF. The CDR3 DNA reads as TGTGCCAGCAGTTTACTCCTGGGCGAGCAGTACTTC.

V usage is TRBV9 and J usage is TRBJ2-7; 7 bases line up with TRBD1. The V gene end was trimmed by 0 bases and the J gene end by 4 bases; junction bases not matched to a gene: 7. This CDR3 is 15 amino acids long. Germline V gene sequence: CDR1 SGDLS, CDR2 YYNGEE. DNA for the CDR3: TGTGCCAGCAGCGTAGCTGAGGGGGCGCTTTACGAGCAGTACTTC. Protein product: CASSVAEGALYEQYF.

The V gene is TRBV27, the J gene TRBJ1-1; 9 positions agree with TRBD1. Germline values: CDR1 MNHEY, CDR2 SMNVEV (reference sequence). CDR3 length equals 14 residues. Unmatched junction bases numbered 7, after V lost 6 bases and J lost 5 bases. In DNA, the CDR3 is TGTGCCAGCAGCCGAGGGACAGGGAGGACTGAAGCTTTCTTT. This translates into CASSRGTGRTEAFF.